Below, 25 T cell receptor beta chains from the same sample are listed, as sequenced in a study of OX40 agonist ivuxolimab in advanced cancers. TCRdb's copy holds only in-frame clones and misses some; the assay was immunoSEQ multiplex PCR. The sample includes about 27,000 clones, roughly 80% seen only once; the top ten take approximately 30%. Sequencing was performed on CD4+ or CD8+ T cells sorted from blood, taken in a trial of the OX40 agonist ivuxolimab. The receptors stem from an adult with an advanced solid tumor such as melanoma, head and neck, liver or kidney cancer.

The chain combines TRBV29-1 with TRBJ2-5, with 9 bases that match TRBD1. Germline V gene data show CDR1 as SQVTM and CDR2 as ANQGSEA. The CDR3 is 16 amino acids. The junction had 17 bases not matched to a gene; V was cut back by 7 bases and J by 5 bases. The CDR3 DNA is TGCAGCGCCCGGGAGGCGGACAGGGGTTTCTGGGAGACCCAGTACTTC. This gives the protein CSAREADRGFWETQYF.

The chain uses TRBV19 and TRBJ1-4; D may be TRBD1 (6 bases). The CDR3 consists of 16 residues. CDR1 LNHDA and CDR2 SQIVND come from the germline V gene (reference sequence). V lost 5 bases, J lost 1 base, and 14 bases lay in between. The CDR3: CASSPMTGKTNEKLFF. The DNA for the CDR3 is TGTGCCAGTAGTCCAATGACAGGAAAAACTAATGAAAAACTGTTTTTT.

The chain is built from TRBV19 and TRBJ2-1; TRBD1 matches at 11 bases. CDR3 length equals 16 residues. The J segment lost 8 bases and the V segment lost 5 bases, leaving 11 bases of the junction unmatched. In germline, CDR1 is LNHDA, CDR2 SQIVND (reference sequence). CDR3 in DNA: TGTGCCAGTAGTCTCCGGGACAGGGGGTTGAGAGATGAGCAGTTCTTC. It specifies CASSLRDRGLRDEQFF. Combining the CDR3 with reference TRBV19 and TRBJ2-1 gives the whole variable domain DGGITQSPKYLFRKEGQNVTLSCEQNLNHDAMYWYRQDPGQGLRLIYYSQIVNDFQKGDIAEGYSVSREKKESFPLTVTSAQKNPTAFYLCASSLRDRGLRDEQFFGPGTRLTVL.

This chain uses TRBV28 with TRBJ2-7; a weak D match, TRBD2 (5 bases). The CDR3 has 14 residues. The germline gives CDR1 MDHEN, CDR2 SYDVKM. V was shortened by 3 bases and J by 3 bases, with 12 bases between the two germline ends. CDR3 sequence (DNA): TGTGCCAGCAGTTTTACGGGGAGCAACTACGAGCAGTACTTC. Translation: CASSFTGSNYEQYF.

This clone has just a few counts. The V call is TRBV6-1, the J call TRBJ2-7; perhaps TRBD1 as D (7 bases). The length of the CDR3 is 13 residues. V lost 7 bases and J lost 4, with 14 bases in between. Germline CDR1 and CDR2: MNHNS and SASEGT. CDR3 amino acids: CASKAGQLYEQYF. For the CDR3, the DNA is TGTGCCAGCAAGGCGGGACAGCTATACGAGCAGTACTTC.

The sample holds one count of this clone. The chain has TRBV13 and TRBJ2-1; no definite D call. The V end lost 5 bases, the J end lost 8 bases, and 16 bases lay between the germline ends. This CDR3 has 14 residues. Germline V gene lookup returns CDR1 PRHDT and CDR2 FYEKMQ (reference sequence). The CDR3 DNA reads as TGTGCCAGCAGCCATTTTCGTGGTTTTGATGAGCAGTTCTTC. Its translation is CASSHFRGFDEQFF.

CDR3 coding DNA: TGTGCCAGCAGCTTAACGTTTCCCGGACAGGGGGCCGACGAGCAGTACTTC. This encodes CASSLTFPGQGADEQYF. V usage is TRBV7-3 and J usage is TRBJ2-7, with 11 nucleotides matching TRBD1. The CDR3 has 17 amino acids. Germline V gives CDR1 SGHTA, CDR2 FQGTGA. The ends lost 0 bases at V and 5 bases at J; junction bases unmatched: 9.

This sequence joins TRBV7-9 and TRBJ2-5; 8 bases align to TRBD2. The CDR3 runs 16 residues. V lost 2 bases and J lost 2; bases outside the gene matches: 7. In germline, CDR1 is SEHNR, CDR2 FQNEAQ (reference sequence). The CDR3 DNA follows: TGTGCCAGCAGCTTATCACCCGGGGGGGAGCAAGAGACCCAGTACTTC. Translation gives CASSLSPGGEQETQYF.

In its sample, this clone was seen a few times. The chain recombines TRBV5-5 with TRBJ1-6; 10 bases fit TRBD1. The CDR3 is made up of 15 amino acids. V lost 2 bases, J lost 9 bases, and 5 bases stayed unmatched. Germline-derived CDR1 and CDR2 are SGHKS and YYEKEE (reference sequence). In nucleotides, the CDR3 is TGTGCCAGCAGCTTTGGAGACAGGGGGCTTTCACCCCTCCACTTT. It specifies CASSFGDRGLSPLHF.

The genes are TRBV9 and TRBJ2-7; 9 bases fit TRBD2. This CDR3 has 13 amino acids. CDR1 and CDR2 from the germline V gene are SGDLS and YYNGEE. V lost 5 bases, J lost 2 bases, and 2 bases stayed unmatched. This CDR3 is CASSSSGTYEQYF. CDR3 sequence (DNA): TGTGCCAGCAGTTCTAGCGGGACCTACGAGCAGTACTTC.

V usage is TRBV9 and J usage is TRBJ2-3; TRBD1 or TRBD2 may be the D gene (6 bases each). The V gene lost 4 bases and the J gene lost 6 bases, with 18 bases spanning the gap. The CDR3 runs 15 residues. The germline CDR1 and CDR2 sequences are SGDLS and YYNGEE. The CDR3 here is CASSPTGAEGDTQYF. CDR3 sequence (DNA): TGTGCCAGCAGCCCAACGGGGGCAGAGGGGGATACGCAGTATTTT.

The chain carries TRBV9 and TRBJ1-5, with D tentatively TRBD1 (5 bases). The CDR3 is 14 residues long. Deletions cut 4 bases from V and 6 bases from J, with 14 bases between. Germline-derived CDR1 and CDR2 are SGDLS and YYNGEE. The CDR3 DNA reads TGTGCCAGCAGCATTTCGGGGGACGGTCAGCCCCAGCATTTT. Translated: CASSISGDGQPQHF.

This chain connects TRBV5-1 to TRBJ1-1, with TRBD1 matching over 8 bases. Germline V CDR1 and CDR2: SGHRS, YFSETQ. The CDR3 is made up of 15 amino acids. V was clipped by 0 bases and J by 5 bases; unmatched bases: 6. The CDR3 here is CASSLVAGGETEAFF. The CDR3 region has the DNA TGCGCCAGCAGCTTGGTTGCAGGGGGCGAAACTGAAGCTTTCTTT.

A note on this clone: A read error is possible here, since a much larger clone lies one base away. The V and J genes are TRBV7-3 and TRBJ2-3, with 8 bases aligning to TRBD2. The CDR3 has 16 residues. V trimming: 5 bases; J trimming: 5 bases; junction bases outside the gene matches: 12. CDR1 and CDR2 from the germline V gene are SGHTA and FQGTGA. CDR3 coding DNA: TGTGCCAGCAGCCAGGGACTAACGGGAGGGAGAGATACGCAGTATTTT. Translated, it gives CASSQGLTGGRDTQYF.

The V gene is TRBV7-9, the J gene TRBJ2-3; D is ambiguous. CDR1 and CDR2 (germline): SEHNR, FQNEAQ (reference sequence). V was shortened by 5 bases and J by 1 base, with 22 bases between the two germline ends. The CDR3 totals 18 residues. The CDR3 is CASSQSRRVPDGTDTQYF. Written as DNA, the CDR3 is TGTGCCAGCAGCCAATCCCGCCGGGTCCCCGATGGCACAGATACGCAGTATTTT.

The genes are TRBV30 and TRBJ2-1, with D perhaps assigned TRBD1 or TRBD2 (5 bases each). Trimming removed 5 bases from V and 2 bases from J, with 16 bases in between. The germline V gene encodes CDR1 GTSNPN and CDR2 SVGIG (reference sequence). This CDR3 has 15 amino acids. CDR3 in DNA: TGTGCCTGGGACACGGGGCAGAACGCCTACAATGAGCAGTTCTTC. This encodes CAWDTGQNAYNEQFF.

The chain couples TRBV6-5 to TRBJ2-7; D is possibly TRBD2 (6 bases). V was clipped by 6 bases and J by 0 bases, with 12 bases between them. The CDR3 covers 14 residues. The germline CDR1 and CDR2 sequences are MNHEY and SVGAGI. CDR3 protein: CASRGGTFSYEQYF. In nucleotides, the CDR3 is TGTGCCAGCAGGGGCGGGACCTTCTCCTACGAGCAGTACTTC.

This clone was detected only once. The chain carries TRBV10-1 and TRBJ2-3, with D possibly matching TRBD1 (6 bases). Germline loops: CDR1 WNHNN, CDR2 SYGVQD (reference sequence). The CDR3 sequence is 17 residues long. Trimming pared 8 bases from V and 2 bases from J, leaving 23 bases between. CDR3 sequence (DNA): TGCGCCAGCGGAGCCCACCTTGGCAGGGGCCCCACAGATACGCAGTATTTT. This sequence encodes CASGAHLGRGPTDTQYF.

The chain combines TRBV4-2 with TRBJ2-7, with 8 bases identical to TRBD2. V trimming: 2 bases; J trimming: 5 bases; junction bases outside the gene matches: 2. The CDR3 has 13 residues. Germline CDR1 is LGHNA and CDR2 is YNFKEQ. The CDR3 protein is CASSQPGGDEQYF. The CDR3, as DNA: TGTGCCAGCAGCCAACCGGGGGGGGACGAGCAGTACTTC.

The J gene is TRBJ2-7, the V gene TRBV12-5, with D maybe TRBD2 (6 bases). CDR3 length: 14 residues. The germline V gene has CDR1 LGHNT and CDR2 FRNRAP. The V and J ends lost 7 bases and 3 bases respectively, with 16 bases between them. CDR3 sequence (DNA): TGTGCTAGTGCCTTTGGGGGGTACAGCTACGAGCAGTACTTC. It specifies CASAFGGYSYEQYF. Full variable domain (rest looked up from reference TRBV12-5 and TRBJ2-7): DARVTQTPRHKVTEMGQEVTMRCQPILGHNTVFWYRQTMMQGLELLAYFRNRAPLDDSGMPKDRFSAEMPDATLATLKIQPSEPRDSAVYFCASAFGGYSYEQYFGPGTRLTVT.

In its sample, this clone ranks as medium-sized. The chain combines TRBV10-2 with TRBJ1-6; D unresolved. The CDR3 is 13 amino acids. Between the trimmed V and J ends, which lost 2 bases and 10 bases, there was a span of 9 bases. Germline CDR1 is WSHSY and CDR2 is SAAADI. CDR3 sequence (DNA): TGCGCCAGCAGTGAGGGGCAAAACTCACCCCTCCACTTT. Translated: CASSEGQNSPLHF.

This clone was seen only a few times. V gene TRBV6-1 combines with J gene TRBJ2-5; perhaps D is TRBD1 or TRBD2 (5 bases each). The CDR3 is made up of 14 amino acids. Between the trimmed V and J ends, which lost 4 bases and 2 bases, there was a span of 11 bases. Per germline, CDR1 MNHNS and CDR2 SASEGT. CDR3 sequence: CASSGGSAQETQYF. The CDR3 nucleotides read TGTGCCAGCAGTGGGGGGTCGGCGCAAGAGACCCAGTACTTC.

This clone was detected a few times. J is TRBJ1-2 and V is TRBV19, with 8 bases that match TRBD1. The CDR3 is 16 amino acids. Germline assignment: CDR1 LNHDA and CDR2 SQIVND (reference sequence). V dropped 5 bases and J dropped 3; count of bases not matched to a gene: 11. Here the CDR3 DNA reads TGTGCCAGTAGTGATCGGCCTGGACAGGGCGACTATGGCTACACCTTC. This encodes CASSDRPGQGDYGYTF.

V gene TRBV7-9 combines with J gene TRBJ2-7; 9 nucleotides agree with TRBD1. The CDR3 has 13 amino acids. Germline CDR1 SEHNR, CDR2 FQNEAQ (reference sequence). V was pared by 5 bases and J by 5 bases, with 4 bases of the junction left unmatched. CDR3 sequence reads: CASSPGQGNEQYF. The CDR3 DNA reads TGTGCCAGCAGCCCGGGACAGGGAAACGAGCAGTACTTC.

The chain uses TRBV9 and TRBJ2-1; D is unresolved. This CDR3 region has 15 residues. V lost 0 bases, J lost 0 bases, and 7 bases lay in between. From germline, CDR1 is SGDLS and CDR2 YYNGEE. This CDR3 is CASSVGANSYNEQFF. Written as DNA, the CDR3 is TGTGCCAGCAGCGTAGGCGCAAACTCCTACAATGAGCAGTTCTTC.